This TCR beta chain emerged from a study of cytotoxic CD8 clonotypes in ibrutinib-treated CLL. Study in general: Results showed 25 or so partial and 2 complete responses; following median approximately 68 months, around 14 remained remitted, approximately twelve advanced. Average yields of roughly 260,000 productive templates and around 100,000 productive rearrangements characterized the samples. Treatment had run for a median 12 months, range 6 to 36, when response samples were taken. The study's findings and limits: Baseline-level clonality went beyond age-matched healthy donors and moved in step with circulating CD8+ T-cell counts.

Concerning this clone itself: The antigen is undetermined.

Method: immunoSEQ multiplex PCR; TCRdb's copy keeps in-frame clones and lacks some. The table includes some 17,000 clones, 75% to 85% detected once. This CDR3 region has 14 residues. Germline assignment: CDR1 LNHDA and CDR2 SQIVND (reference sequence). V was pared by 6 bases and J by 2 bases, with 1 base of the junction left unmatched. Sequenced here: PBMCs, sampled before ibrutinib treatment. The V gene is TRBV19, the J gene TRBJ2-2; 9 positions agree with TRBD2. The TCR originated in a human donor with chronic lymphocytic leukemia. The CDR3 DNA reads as TGTGCCAGTAGGACTAGCGGAAACACCGGGGAGCTGTTTTTT. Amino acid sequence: CASRTSGNTGELFF.